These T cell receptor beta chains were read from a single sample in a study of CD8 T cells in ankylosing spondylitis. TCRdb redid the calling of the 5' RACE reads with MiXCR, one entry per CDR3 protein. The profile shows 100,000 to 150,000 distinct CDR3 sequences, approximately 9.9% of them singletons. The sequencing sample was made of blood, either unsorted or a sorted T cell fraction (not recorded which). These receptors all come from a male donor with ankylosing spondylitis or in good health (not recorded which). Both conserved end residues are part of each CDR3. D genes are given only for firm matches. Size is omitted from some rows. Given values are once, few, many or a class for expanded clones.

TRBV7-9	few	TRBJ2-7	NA	CASSLFPAGHEQYF	TGTGCCAGCAGCTTATTCCCAGCAGGGCACGAGCAGTACTTC
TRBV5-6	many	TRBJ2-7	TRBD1	CASRIRDSPYEQYF	TGTGCCAGCAGGATCCGGGACAGCCCCTACGAGCAGTACTTC
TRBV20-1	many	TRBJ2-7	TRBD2	CSATVSGTAPYEQYF	TGCAGTGCTACCGTTAGCGGGACTGCTCCCTACGAGCAGTACTTC
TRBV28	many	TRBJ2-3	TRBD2	CASTLGPGLAGNTDTQYF	TGTGCCAGCACCCTGGGCCCGGGACTAGCGGGAAACACAGATACGCAGTATTTT
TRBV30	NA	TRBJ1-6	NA	CAWSYTDNSPLHF	TGTGCCTGGAGTTATACGGATAATTCACCCCTCCACTTT
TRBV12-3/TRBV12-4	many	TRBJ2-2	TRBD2	CASRLGGKNTGELFF	TGTGCCAGCAGGCTGGGGGGGAAGAACACCGGGGAGCTGTTTTTT
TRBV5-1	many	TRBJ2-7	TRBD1	CASSSQGALSYEQYF	TGCGCCAGCAGCTCTCAGGGGGCCCTCTCCTACGAGCAGTACTTC
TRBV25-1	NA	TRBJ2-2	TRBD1	CASSRDRENTGELFF	TGTGCCAGCAGTCGGGACAGGGAGAACACCGGGGAGCTGTTTTTT
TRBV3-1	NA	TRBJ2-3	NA	CASSQDAFGTTRGTDTQYF	TGTGCCAGCAGCCAAGATGCGTTCGGGACGACCAGGGGCACAGATACGCAGTATTTT
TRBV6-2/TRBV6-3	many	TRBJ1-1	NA	CASSHGDTEAFF	TGTGCCAGCAGTCACGGGGACACTGAAGCTTTCTTT
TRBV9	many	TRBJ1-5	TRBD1	CASSSGQGNQPQHF	TGTGCCAGCAGCTCAGGACAGGGCAATCAGCCCCAGCATTTT
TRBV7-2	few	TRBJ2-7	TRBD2	CASSLVSSGRLSEQYF	TGTGCCAGCAGCTTAGTGTCTAGCGGGAGGTTAAGCGAGCAGTACTTC
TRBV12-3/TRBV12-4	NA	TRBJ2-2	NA	CASSQTQSWNTGELFF	TGTGCCAGCAGTCAGACTCAAAGCTGGAACACCGGGGAGCTGTTTTTT
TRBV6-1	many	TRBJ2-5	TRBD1	CASNNRGKQETQYF	TGTGCCAGCAACAACAGGGGGAAACAAGAGACCCAGTACTTC
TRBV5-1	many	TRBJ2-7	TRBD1	CASTTGTASQEQYF	TGCGCCAGCACAACCGGGACAGCGAGTCAAGAGCAGTACTTC
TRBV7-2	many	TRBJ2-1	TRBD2	CASSPREGSYNEQFF	TGTGCCAGCAGCCCGCGGGAGGGCTCCTACAATGAGCAGTTCTTC
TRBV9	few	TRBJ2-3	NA	CASSVDVGAADTQYF	TGTGCCAGCAGCGTAGACGTAGGGGCGGCAGATACGCAGTATTTT
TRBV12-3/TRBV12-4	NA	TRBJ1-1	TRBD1	CASSFSDRATEAFF	TGTGCCAGCAGTTTCTCCGACAGGGCCACTGAAGCTTTCTTT
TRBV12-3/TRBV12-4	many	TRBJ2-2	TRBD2	CASRGLAGTGELFF	TGTGCCAGCAGGGGACTAGCGGGCACCGGGGAGCTGTTTTTT
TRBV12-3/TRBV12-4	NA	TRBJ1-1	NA	CASSPFMGYEAFF	TGTGCCAGCAGCCCCTTCATGGGATATGAAGCTTTCTTT
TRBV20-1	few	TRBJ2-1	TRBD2	CCAGRTSGRVGNEQFF	TGCTGTGCTGGAAGAACTAGCGGGAGGGTTGGCAATGAGCAGTTCTTC
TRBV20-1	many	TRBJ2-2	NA	CSASRGLSTGELFF	TGCAGTGCTAGTCGAGGGTTATCCACCGGGGAGCTGTTTTTT
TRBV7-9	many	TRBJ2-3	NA	CASSPNRALTHTQYF	TGTGCCAGCAGCCCCAACAGGGCTCTTACACATACGCAGTATTTT
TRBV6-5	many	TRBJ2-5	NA	CASSYGGFQETQYF	TGTGCCAGCAGTTATGGGGGATTCCAAGAGACCCAGTACTTC
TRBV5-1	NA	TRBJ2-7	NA	CAGSQESSYEQYF	TGCGCCGGCAGCCAGGAAAGCTCCTACGAGCAGTACTTC
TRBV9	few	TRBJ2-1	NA	CASSVDWGNSLEQFF	TGTGCCAGCAGCGTAGATTGGGGGAACTCCCTGGAGCAGTTCTTC
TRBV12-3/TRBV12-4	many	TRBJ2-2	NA	CASSVTGYGGELFF	TGTGCCAGCAGTGTTACAGGGTACGGCGGGGAGCTGTTTTTT
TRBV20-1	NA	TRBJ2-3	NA	CSATRGGRPLTDTQYF	TGCAGTGCTACCCGTGGGGGGCGTCCTCTCACAGATACGCAGTATTTT
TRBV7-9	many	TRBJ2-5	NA	CASSLGGRSAYQETQYF	TGTGCCAGCAGCTTAGGTGGCAGGTCAGCTTACCAAGAGACCCAGTACTTC
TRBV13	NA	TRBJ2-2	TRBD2	CASSSGLAGVFGELFF	TGTGCCAGCAGCTCCGGACTAGCGGGAGTTTTCGGGGAGCTGTTTTTT
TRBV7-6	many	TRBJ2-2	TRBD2	CASSLPELAGGNTGELFF	TGTGCCAGCAGCTTACCGGAGCTAGCGGGAGGGAACACCGGGGAGCTGTTTTTT
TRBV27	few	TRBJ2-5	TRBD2	CASSLWASGLQETQYF	TGTGCCAGCAGTTTATGGGCTAGCGGGCTCCAAGAGACCCAGTACTTC
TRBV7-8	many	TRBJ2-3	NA	CASSLDGSTDTQYF	TGTGCCAGCAGCTTAGACGGGAGCACAGATACGCAGTATTTT
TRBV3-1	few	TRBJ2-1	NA	CASSQGMMGQFF	TGTGCCAGCAGCCAGGGAATGATGGGGCAGTTCTTC
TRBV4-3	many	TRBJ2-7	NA	CASSRAKEGPYEQYF	TGCGCCAGCAGCCGAGCAAAAGAGGGACCCTACGAGCAGTACTTC
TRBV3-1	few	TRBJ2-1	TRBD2	CASSPGLAGGPSSYNEQFF	TGTGCCAGCAGCCCGGGACTAGCGGGAGGGCCTAGTTCCTACAATGAGCAGTTCTTC
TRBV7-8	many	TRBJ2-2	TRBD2	CAITSGRTNTGELFF	TGTGCCATCACCTCCGGGAGGACGAACACCGGGGAGCTGTTTTTT
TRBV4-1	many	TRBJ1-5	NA	CASSQPQGARGNQPQHF	TGCGCCAGCAGCCAACCACAGGGTGCCAGAGGCAATCAGCCCCAGCATTTT
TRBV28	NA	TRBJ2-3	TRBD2	CASSFTSGTRTDTQYF	TGTGCCAGCAGTTTTACTAGCGGGACTAGGACAGATACGCAGTATTTT
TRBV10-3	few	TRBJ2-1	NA	CAISEQGPYNEQFF	TGTGCCATCAGTGAGCAGGGACCCTACAATGAGCAGTTCTTC
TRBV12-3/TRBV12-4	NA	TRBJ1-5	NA	CASSLSRDQPQHF	TGTGCCAGCAGTTTATCTCGGGATCAGCCCCAGCATTTT
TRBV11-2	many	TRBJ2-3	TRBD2	CASSLPGGAQEDTQYF	TGTGCCAGCAGCTTACCGGGGGGGGCGCAGGAAGATACGCAGTATTTT
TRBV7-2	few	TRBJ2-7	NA	CASSLEGYGGQYF	TGTGCCAGCAGCTTAGAGGGTTATGGTGGGCAGTACTTC
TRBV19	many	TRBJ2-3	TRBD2	CASRSTGGSTDTQYF	TGTGCCAGCCGATCTACGGGAGGCAGCACAGATACGCAGTATTTT
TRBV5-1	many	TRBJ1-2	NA	CASSYDHGYTF	TGCGCCAGCAGCTACGACCATGGCTACACCTTC
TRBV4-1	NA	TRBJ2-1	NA	CASSQPTGIKGNEQFF	TGCGCCAGCAGCCAACCTACAGGGATAAAGGGCAATGAGCAGTTCTTC
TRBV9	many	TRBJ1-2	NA	CASSAKGGAYGYTF	TGTGCCAGCAGCGCTAAGGGAGGGGCCTATGGCTACACCTTC
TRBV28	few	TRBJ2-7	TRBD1	CASSLWGGTGNEQYF	TGTGCCAGCAGTTTATGGGGCGGGACAGGCAACGAGCAGTACTTC
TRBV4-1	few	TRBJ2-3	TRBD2	CASSQVGLDSDTQYF	TGCGCCAGCAGCCAAGTGGGACTAGACTCAGATACGCAGTATTTT
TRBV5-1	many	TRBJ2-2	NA	CASSVTGTNTGELFF	TGCGCCAGCAGCGTCACCGGGACTAACACCGGGGAGCTGTTTTTT
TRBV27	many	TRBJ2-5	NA	CASSLSGYQETQYF	TGTGCCAGCAGTTTATCGGGGTACCAAGAGACCCAGTACTTC
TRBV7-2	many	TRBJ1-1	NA	CASSFSGASGTEAFF	TGTGCCAGCAGCTTTTCTGGAGCCTCGGGGACTGAAGCTTTCTTT
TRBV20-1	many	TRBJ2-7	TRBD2	CSAPRPPSGINEQYF	TGCAGTGCCCCGAGACCCCCTAGCGGGATCAACGAGCAGTACTTC
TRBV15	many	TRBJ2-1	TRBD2	CATTKRLAGVNNEQFF	TGTGCCACTACGAAACGCCTAGCGGGAGTCAACAATGAGCAGTTCTTC
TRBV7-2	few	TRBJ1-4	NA	CASSLPSPFAGEKLFF	TGTGCCAGCAGCTTACCTTCACCGTTCGCCGGTGAAAAACTGTTTTTT
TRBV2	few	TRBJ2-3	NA	CASSETGTDTQYF	TGTGCCAGCAGTGAAACAGGCACAGATACGCAGTATTTT
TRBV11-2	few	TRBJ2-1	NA	CASFGAGGFIGPPSGNEQFF	TGTGCCAGCTTCGGGGCAGGGGGGTTCATAGGACCCCCTTCGGGCAATGAGCAGTTCTTC
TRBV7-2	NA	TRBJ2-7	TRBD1	CANKGQGSQYF	TGTGCCAACAAGGGACAGGGGTCGCAGTACTTC
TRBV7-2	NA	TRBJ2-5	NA	CASSFRGYQETQYF	TGTGCCAGCAGCTTCAGGGGATACCAAGAGACCCAGTACTTC
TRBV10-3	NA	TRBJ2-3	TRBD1	CAISDQGQGSDTQYF	TGTGCCATCAGTGACCAGGGACAGGGGTCAGATACGCAGTATTTT